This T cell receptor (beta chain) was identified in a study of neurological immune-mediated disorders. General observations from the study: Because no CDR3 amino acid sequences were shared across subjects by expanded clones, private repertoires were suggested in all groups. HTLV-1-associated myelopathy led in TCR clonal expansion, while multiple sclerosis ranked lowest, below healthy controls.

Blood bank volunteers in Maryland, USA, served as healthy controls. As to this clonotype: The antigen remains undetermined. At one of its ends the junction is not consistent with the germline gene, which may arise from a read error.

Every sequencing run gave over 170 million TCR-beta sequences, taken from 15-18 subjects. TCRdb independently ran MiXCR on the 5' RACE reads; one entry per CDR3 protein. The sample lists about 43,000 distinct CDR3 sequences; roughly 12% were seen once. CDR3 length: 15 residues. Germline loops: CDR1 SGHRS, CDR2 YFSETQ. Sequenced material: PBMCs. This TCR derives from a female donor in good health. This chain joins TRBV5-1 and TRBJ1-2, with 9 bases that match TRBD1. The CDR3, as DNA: TGCGCCAGCAACGCCCGGGACAGGGCTAACTATGGGTACACCTTC. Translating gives CASNARDRANYGYTF.